This TCR beta chain appears in the sequencing data of a study of OX40 agonist ivuxolimab in advanced cancers. Data came from immunoSEQ multiplex PCR; TCRdb stores just in-frame clones and leaves some out. The sample records tens of thousands of clones, less than 90% being singletons. The length of the CDR3 is 14 residues. Per germline, CDR1 MNHNS and CDR2 SASEGT. V lost 4 bases to trimming and J lost 6 bases, with 16 bases between them. The sequences come from CD4+ or CD8+ T cells sorted from blood, collected in a trial of the OX40 agonist ivuxolimab. The rearrangement uses TRBV6-1 and TRBJ2-7, with D unresolved. The source of this sequence is an adult with an advanced solid tumor such as melanoma, head and neck, liver or kidney cancer. For the CDR3, the DNA is TGTGCCAGCAGTGCGTCCAGAACTCCCGGCGAGCAGTACTTC. Protein: CASSASRTPGEQYF.